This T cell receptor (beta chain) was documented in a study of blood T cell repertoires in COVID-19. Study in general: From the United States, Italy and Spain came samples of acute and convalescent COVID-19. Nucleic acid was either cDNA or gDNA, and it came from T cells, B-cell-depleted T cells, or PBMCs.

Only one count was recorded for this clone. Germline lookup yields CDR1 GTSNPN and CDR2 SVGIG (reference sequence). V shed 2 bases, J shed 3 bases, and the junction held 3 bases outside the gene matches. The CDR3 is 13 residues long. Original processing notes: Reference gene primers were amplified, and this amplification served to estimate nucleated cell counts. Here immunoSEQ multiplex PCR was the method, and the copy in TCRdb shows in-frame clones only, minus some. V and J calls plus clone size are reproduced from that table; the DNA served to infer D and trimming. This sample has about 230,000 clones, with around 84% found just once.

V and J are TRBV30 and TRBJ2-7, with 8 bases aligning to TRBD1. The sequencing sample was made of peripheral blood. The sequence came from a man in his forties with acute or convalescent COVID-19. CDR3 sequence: CAWSPGTGYEQYF. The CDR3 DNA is TGTGCCTGGAGTCCTGGGACAGGCTACGAGCAGTACTTC.